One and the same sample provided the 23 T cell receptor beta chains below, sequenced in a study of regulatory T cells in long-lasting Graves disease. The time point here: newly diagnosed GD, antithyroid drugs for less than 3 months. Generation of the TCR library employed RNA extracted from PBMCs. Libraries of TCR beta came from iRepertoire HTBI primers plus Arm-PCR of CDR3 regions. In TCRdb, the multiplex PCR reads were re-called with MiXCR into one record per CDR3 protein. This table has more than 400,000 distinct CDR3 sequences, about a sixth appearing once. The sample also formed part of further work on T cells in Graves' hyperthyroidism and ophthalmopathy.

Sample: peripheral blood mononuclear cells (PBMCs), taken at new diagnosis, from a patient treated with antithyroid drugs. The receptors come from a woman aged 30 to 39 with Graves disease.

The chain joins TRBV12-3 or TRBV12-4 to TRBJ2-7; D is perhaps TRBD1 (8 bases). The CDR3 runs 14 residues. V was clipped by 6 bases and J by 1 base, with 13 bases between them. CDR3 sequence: CASRQGGRSYEQYF. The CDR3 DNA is TGTGCCAGCAGACAGGGGGGGCGGTCCTACGAGCAGTACTTC.

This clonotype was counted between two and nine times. The CDR3 coding sequence is TGCAGCGTTGCCTACCCAACCAACAATGAGCAGTTCTTC. Its protein product is CSVAYPTNNEQFF. This chain uses TRBV29-1 with TRBJ2-1, with D unclear. V gave up 4 bases and J gave up 5 bases, with 12 bases separating them. This CDR3 has 13 residues. In germline, CDR1 is SQVTM, CDR2 ANQGSEA.

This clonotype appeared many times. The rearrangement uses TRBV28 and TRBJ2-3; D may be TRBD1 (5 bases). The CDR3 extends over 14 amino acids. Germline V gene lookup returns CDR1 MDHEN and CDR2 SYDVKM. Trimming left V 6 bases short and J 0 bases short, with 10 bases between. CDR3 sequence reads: CASRGVHSTDTQYF. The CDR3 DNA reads TGTGCCAGCAGAGGGGTGCATAGCACAGATACGCAGTATTTT. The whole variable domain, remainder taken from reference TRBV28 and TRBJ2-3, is DVKVTQSSRYLVKRTGEKVFLECVQDMDHENMFWYRQDPGLGLRLIYFSYDVKMKEKGDIPEGYSVSREKKERFSLILESASTNQTSMYLCASRGVHSTDTQYFGPGTRLTVL.

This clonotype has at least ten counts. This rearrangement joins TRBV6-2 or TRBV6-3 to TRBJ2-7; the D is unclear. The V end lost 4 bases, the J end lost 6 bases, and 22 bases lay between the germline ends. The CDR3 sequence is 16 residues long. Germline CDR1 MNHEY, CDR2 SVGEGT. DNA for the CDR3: TGTGCCAGCAGTTCGCAGAAAGCCTCTCGGCTTCTCGAGCAGTACTTC. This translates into CASSSQKASRLLEQYF.

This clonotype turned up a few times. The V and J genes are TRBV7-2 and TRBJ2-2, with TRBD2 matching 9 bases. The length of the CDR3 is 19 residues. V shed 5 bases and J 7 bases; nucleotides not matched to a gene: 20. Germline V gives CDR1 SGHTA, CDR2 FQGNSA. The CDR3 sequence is CASSPTILAGSGSSGELFF. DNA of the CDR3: TGTGCCAGCAGCCCAACGATTCTAGCGGGATCCGGATCGAGCGGGGAGCTGTTTTTT.

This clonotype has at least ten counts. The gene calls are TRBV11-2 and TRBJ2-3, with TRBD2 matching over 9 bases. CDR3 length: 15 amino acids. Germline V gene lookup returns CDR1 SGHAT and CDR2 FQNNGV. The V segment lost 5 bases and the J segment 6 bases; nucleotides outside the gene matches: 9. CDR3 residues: CASSVTGTSSDTQYF. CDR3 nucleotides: TGTGCCAGCAGCGTCACCGGGACTAGCTCGGATACGCAGTATTTT.

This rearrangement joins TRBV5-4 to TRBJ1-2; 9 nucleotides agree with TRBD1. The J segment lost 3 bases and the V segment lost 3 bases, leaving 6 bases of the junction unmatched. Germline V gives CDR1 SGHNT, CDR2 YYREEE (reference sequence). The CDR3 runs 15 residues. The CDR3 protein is CASSSGTGRDYGYTF. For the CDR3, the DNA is TGTGCCAGCAGCTCCGGGACAGGGCGCGACTATGGCTACACCTTC.

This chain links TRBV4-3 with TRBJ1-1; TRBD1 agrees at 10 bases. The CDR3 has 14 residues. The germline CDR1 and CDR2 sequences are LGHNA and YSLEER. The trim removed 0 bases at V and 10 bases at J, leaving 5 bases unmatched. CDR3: CASSQDARTGGAFF. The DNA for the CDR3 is TGCGCCAGCAGCCAAGACGCTCGGACAGGGGGAGCTTTCTTT.

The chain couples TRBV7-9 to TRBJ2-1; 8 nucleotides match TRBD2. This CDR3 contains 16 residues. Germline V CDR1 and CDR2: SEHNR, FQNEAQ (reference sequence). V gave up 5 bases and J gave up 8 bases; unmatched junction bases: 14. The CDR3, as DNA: TGTGCCAGCAGCAAAGGGGAGCTAGCGGGTAGGGATGAGCAGTTCTTC. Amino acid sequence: CASSKGELAGRDEQFF.

The CDR3 region is CASSLVSGANTGELFF. In DNA form, the CDR3 reads TGTGCCAGCAGCTTAGTGAGTGGCGCGAACACCGGGGAGCTGTTTTTT. The chain links TRBV13 to TRBJ2-2; D is unclear. The CDR3 covers 16 residues. Germline lookup yields CDR1 PRHDT and CDR2 FYEKMQ (reference sequence). V lost 1 base, J lost 0 bases, and 9 bases lay in between. The variable domain in full, with the rest retrieved from reference TRBV13 and TRBJ2-2, is AAGVIQSPRHLIKEKRETATLKCYPIPRHDTVYWYQQGPGQDPQFLISFYEKMQSDKGSIPDRFSAQQFSDYHSELNMSSLELGDSALYFCASSLVSGANTGELFFGEGSRLTVL.

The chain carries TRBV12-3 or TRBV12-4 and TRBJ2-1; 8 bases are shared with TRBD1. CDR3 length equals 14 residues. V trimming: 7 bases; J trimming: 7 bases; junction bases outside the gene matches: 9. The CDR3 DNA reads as TGTGCCAGCACCCGAGGACAGGGTACGAATGAGCAGTTCTTC. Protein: CASTRGQGTNEQFF.

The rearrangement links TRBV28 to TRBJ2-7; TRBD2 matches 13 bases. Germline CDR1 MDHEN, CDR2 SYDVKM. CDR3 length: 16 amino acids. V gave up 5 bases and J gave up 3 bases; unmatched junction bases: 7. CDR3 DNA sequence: TGTGCCAGCAGTACCGGGACTAGCGGGATTGTCTACGAGCAGTACTTC. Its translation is CASSTGTSGIVYEQYF.

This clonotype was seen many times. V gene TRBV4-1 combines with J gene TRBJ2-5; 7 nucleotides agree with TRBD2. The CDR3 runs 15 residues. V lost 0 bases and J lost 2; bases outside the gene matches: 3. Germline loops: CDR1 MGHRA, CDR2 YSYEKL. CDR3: CASSQEGRAQETQYF. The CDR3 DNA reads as TGCGCCAGCAGCCAAGAGGGGAGGGCACAAGAGACCCAGTACTTC.

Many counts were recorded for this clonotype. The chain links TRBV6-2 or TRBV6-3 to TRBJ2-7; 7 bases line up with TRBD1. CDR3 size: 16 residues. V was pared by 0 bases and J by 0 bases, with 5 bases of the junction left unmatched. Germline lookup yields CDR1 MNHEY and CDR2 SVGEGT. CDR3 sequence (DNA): TGTGCCAGCAGTTACTCCCCGACAGGGCGCTCCTACGAGCAGTACTTC. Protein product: CASSYSPTGRSYEQYF.

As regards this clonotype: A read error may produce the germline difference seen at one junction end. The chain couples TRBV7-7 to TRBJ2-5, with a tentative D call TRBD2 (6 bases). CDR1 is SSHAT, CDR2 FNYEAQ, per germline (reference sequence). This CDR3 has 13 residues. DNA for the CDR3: TGTGCTAGCAGCCCGGTGGAGGGGAGAACCCAGTACTTC. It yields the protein CASSPVEGRTQYF.

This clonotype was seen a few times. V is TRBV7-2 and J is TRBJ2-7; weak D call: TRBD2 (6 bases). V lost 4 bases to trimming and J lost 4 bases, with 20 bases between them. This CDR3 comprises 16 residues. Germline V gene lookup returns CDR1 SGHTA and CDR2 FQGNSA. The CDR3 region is CASSYTGTSVGYEQYF. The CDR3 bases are TGTGCCAGCAGCTATACCGGGACTTCCGTTGGTTACGAGCAGTACTTC. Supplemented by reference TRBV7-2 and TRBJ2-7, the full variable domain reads GAGVSQSPSNKVTEKGKDVELRCDPISGHTALYWYRQSLGQGLEFLIYFQGNSAPDKSGLPSDRFSAERTGGSVSTLTIQRTQQEDSAVYLCASSYTGTSVGYEQYFGPGTRLTVT.

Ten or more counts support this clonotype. DNA of the CDR3: TGTGCCAGCAGCCTGACAGGGTTGGACATTCAGTACTTC. Translation gives CASSLTGLDIQYF. The chain links TRBV28 to TRBJ2-4, with TRBD1 matching 7 bases. From germline, CDR1 is MDHEN and CDR2 SYDVKM. This CDR3 has 13 residues. With V trimmed by 6 bases and J by 8 bases, 7 bases remained unmatched.

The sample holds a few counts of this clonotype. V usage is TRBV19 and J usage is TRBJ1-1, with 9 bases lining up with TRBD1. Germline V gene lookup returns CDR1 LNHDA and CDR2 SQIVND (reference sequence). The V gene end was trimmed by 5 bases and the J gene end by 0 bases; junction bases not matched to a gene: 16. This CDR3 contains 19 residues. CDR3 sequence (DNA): TGTGCCAGTAGTCGAGACCGGGACAGGGACCCGATGCTGAACACTGAAGCTTTCTTT. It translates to CASSRDRDRDPMLNTEAFF.

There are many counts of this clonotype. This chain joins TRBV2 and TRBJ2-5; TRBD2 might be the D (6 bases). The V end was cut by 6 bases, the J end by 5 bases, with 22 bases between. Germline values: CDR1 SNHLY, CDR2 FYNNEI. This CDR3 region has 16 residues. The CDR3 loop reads CASSPERWSSGETQYF. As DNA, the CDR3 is TGTGCCAGCAGCCCAGAGAGGTGGAGTAGCGGCGAGACCCAGTACTTC. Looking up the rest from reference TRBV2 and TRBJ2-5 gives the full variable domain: EPEVTQTPSHQVTQMGQEVILRCVPISNHLYFYWYRQILGQKVEFLVSFYNNEISEKSEIFDDQFSVERPDGSNFTLKIRSTKLEDSAMYFCASSPERWSSGETQYFGPGTRLLVL.

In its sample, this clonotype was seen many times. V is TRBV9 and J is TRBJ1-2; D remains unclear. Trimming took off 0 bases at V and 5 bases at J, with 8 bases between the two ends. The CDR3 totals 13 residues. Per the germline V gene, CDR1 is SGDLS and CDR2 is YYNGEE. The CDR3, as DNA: TGTGCCAGCAGCGTAGTGGTCGGGTATGGCTACACCTTC. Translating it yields CASSVVVGYGYTF. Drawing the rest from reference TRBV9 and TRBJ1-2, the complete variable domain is DSGVTQTPKHLITATGQRVTLRCSPRSGDLSVYWYQQSLDQGLQFLIQYYNGEERAKGNILERFSAQQFPDLHSELNLSSLELGDSALYFCASSVVVGYGYTFGSGTRLTVV.

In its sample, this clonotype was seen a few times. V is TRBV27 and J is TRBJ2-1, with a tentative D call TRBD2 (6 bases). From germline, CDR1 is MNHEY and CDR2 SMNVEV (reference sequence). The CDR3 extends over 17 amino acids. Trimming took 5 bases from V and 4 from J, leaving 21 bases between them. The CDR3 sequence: CASSHQRAGPIYNEQFF. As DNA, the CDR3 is TGTGCCAGCAGTCACCAACGGGCGGGACCAATATACAATGAGCAGTTCTTC.

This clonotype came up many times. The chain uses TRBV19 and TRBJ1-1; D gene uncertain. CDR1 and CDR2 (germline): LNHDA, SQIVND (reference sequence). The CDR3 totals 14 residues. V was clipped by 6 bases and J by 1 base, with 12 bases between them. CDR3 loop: CASRSGQTNTEAFF. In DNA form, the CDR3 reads TGTGCCAGTAGGTCCGGCCAAACGAACACTGAAGCTTTCTTT.

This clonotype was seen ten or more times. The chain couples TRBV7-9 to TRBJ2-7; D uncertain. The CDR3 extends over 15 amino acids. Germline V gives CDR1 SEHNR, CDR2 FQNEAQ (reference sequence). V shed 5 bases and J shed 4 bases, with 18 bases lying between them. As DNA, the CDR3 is TGTGCCAGCAGCCCCTCCCGGTCATATGGGTACGAGCAGTACTTC. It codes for CASSPSRSYGYEQYF.